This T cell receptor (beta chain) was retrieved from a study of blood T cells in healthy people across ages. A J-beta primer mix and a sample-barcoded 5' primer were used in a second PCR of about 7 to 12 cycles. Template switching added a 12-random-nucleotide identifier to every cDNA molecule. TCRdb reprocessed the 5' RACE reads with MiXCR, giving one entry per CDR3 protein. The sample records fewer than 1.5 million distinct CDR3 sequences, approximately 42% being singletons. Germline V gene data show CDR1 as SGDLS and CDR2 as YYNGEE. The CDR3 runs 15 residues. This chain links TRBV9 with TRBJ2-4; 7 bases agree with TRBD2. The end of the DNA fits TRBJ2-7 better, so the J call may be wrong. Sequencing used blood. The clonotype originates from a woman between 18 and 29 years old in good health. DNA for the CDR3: TGTGCCAGCAGCGTAGCTGCGGGAGTCAACAACGAGCAGTACTTC. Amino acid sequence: CASSVAAGVNNEQYF.